This TCR beta chain emerged from a study of beta chain features in type 1 diabetes. Expressed TCRB transcripts were sequenced after all isolated RNA was converted to cDNA. Each sample of naive, central memory or regulatory T cells had, on average, around 3.3 million reads. Repertoires were generated with immunoSEQ multiplex PCR, while TCRdb's copy carries only in-frame clones and drops some. Of about 340,000 clones in the sample, roughly 9% are singletons; the top ten hold over 0.95%. The germline gives CDR1 SEHNR, CDR2 FQNEAQ (reference sequence). CDR3 length: 13 amino acids. V was clipped by 6 bases and J by 1 base, with 8 bases between them. General study results and limits: A cDNA-based sequencing approach could over-represent cells with high TCR expression. A pattern of fewer insertions and more deletions at VDJ junctions was seen in type 1 diabetes patients. Moderately but significantly shorter TCRB CDR3s were found in Type 1 diabetes patients in all four CD4+ subsets.

A remark on this clone: What it recognizes is unknown. This sample includes further DNA sequences coding for the same CDR3.

The TCR sequence derives from a man younger than 40 with type 1 diabetes. Sequencing used central memory CD4+ T cells from blood. The chain uses TRBV7-9 and TRBJ2-3; no firm D call. The CDR3 DNA sequence: TGTGCCAGCAGTCCAGTGGGCACAGATACGCAGTATTTT. Translated, it gives CASSPVGTDTQYF.